This T cell receptor (beta chain) appears in the sequencing data of a study of shared clonotypes between healthy human individuals. Study as a whole: Donors had three CD4 naive, three CD4 memory, two CD8 naive and one CD8 memory plate apiece.

General observations from the study: At large depth, rarefaction still showed sorted-subset sequencing to be incomplete. Naive subsets typically showed greater estimated richness than memory subsets. Naive CD4 clonotypes overlapped across a handful of donors at approximately 5.5%.

The CDR3 has 13 residues. V was trimmed by 5 bases and J by 3 bases, leaving 11 bases between them. Germline V gene data show CDR1 as SEHNR and CDR2 as FQNEAQ (reference sequence). Produced via immunoSEQ multiplex PCR; TCRdb's table is partial and in-frame only. The data hold roughly 2.1 million clones, with roughly 91% observed a single time. In the naive CD8 group, cells lacked CD45RO and were positively selected for CCR7, so terminally differentiated effector memory CD45RA+ cells were left out. This clone was detected a few times. The antigen is unknown. The receptor comes from a man aged 18 to 30 in good health. Some clones in this sample may be carry-over from other donors' samples. The sequenced sample consisted of naive CD8+ T cells from PBMCs. The V call is TRBV7-9, the J call TRBJ2-7; D may be TRBD1 or TRBD2 (5 bases each). CDR3 sequence: CASSPGPHYEQYF. DNA of the CDR3: TGTGCCAGCAGCCCGGGACCCCACTACGAGCAGTACTTC.